A selection of T cell receptor beta chains follows, all from one sample in a study of T cell responses to AZD1222 COVID-19 vaccine. Assay: immunoSEQ multiplex PCR; the TCRdb copy retains only in-frame clones and omits some. The sample consists of approximately 180,000 clones, around nine tenths of them appearing once. The sample consisted of peripheral blood, taken 28 days after the second AZD1222 dose. The receptors were sampled from an adult who received the AZD1222 COVID-19 vaccine. The CDR3 runs from the conserved cysteine through the conserved F or W. The order of the fields is clone size, J gene, V gene, D gene, CDR3 protein, CDR3 DNA. D genes are given only for firm matches. Clone size is given for some rows only: seen once, a few or many times, or a class if the clone is expanded.

clone size: -; J gene: TRBJ2-1; V gene: TRBV6-1; D gene: -; CDR3 protein: CASSEGLRWVATSHNEQFF; CDR3 DNA: TGTGCCAGCAGTGAAGGACTCCGCTGGGTAGCGACCTCTCACAATGAGCAGTTCTTC
clone size: -; J gene: TRBJ2-3; V gene: TRBV29-1; D gene: -; CDR3 protein: CSVETGGTDTQYF; CDR3 DNA: TGCAGCGTTGAAACAGGTGGGACAGATACGCAGTATTTT
clone size: few; J gene: TRBJ2-7; V gene: TRBV7-2; D gene: TRBD1; CDR3 protein: CASSSDRGAYEQYF; CDR3 DNA: TGTGCCAGCAGCTCCGACAGGGGGGCCTACGAGCAGTACTTC
clone size: -; J gene: TRBJ2-1; V gene: TRBV9; D gene: -; CDR3 protein: CASSALGALGNNEQFF; CDR3 DNA: TGTGCCAGCAGCGCCTTGGGGGCCTTGGGCAACAATGAGCAGTTCTTC
clone size: -; J gene: TRBJ2-5; V gene: TRBV24-1; D gene: TRBD2; CDR3 protein: CATSDLGVGRLAGVETQYF; CDR3 DNA: TGTGCCACCAGTGATTTGGGCGTTGGTCGTCTAGCGGGAGTTGAGACCCAGTACTTC
clone size: -; J gene: TRBJ1-2; V gene: TRBV7-8; D gene: -; CDR3 protein: CASSLARTDYGYTF; CDR3 DNA: TGTGCCAGCAGCTTAGCGCGCACCGACTATGGCTACACCTTC
clone size: -; J gene: TRBJ1-2; V gene: TRBV30; D gene: -; CDR3 protein: CAWSATGKYGYTF; CDR3 DNA: TGTGCCTGGAGTGCAACAGGGAAGTATGGCTACACCTTC
clone size: -; J gene: TRBJ2-3; V gene: TRBV19; D gene: TRBD2; CDR3 protein: CASQRDTDTQYF; CDR3 DNA: TGTGCCAGCCAGCGGGACACAGATACGCAGTATTTT
clone size: -; J gene: TRBJ1-1; V gene: TRBV3-1/TRBV3-2; D gene: -; CDR3 protein: CASSQNGRGLGAFF; CDR3 DNA: TGTGCCAGCAGCCAAAACGGTAGGGGCTTGGGGGCTTTCTTT
clone size: -; J gene: TRBJ1-2; V gene: TRBV7-3; D gene: TRBD1; CDR3 protein: CASSKDRVGYTF; CDR3 DNA: TGTGCCAGCAGCAAAGACAGGGTTGGCTACACCTTC
clone size: -; J gene: TRBJ2-7; V gene: TRBV6-2/TRBV6-3; D gene: -; CDR3 protein: CASSTQLHSYEQYF; CDR3 DNA: TGTGCCAGCAGTACACAGCTCCACTCCTACGAGCAGTACTTC
clone size: -; J gene: TRBJ2-3; V gene: TRBV18; D gene: -; CDR3 protein: CASRPPGTSTDTQYF; CDR3 DNA: TGTGCCAGCCGACCCCCCGGGACCAGTACAGATACGCAGTATTTT
clone size: -; J gene: TRBJ1-5; V gene: TRBV6-5; D gene: -; CDR3 protein: CASSYSGGAPQHF; CDR3 DNA: TGTGCCAGCAGTTACTCAGGGGGGGCGCCCCAGCATTTT
clone size: -; J gene: TRBJ2-1; V gene: TRBV3-1/TRBV3-2; D gene: -; CDR3 protein: CASVQRGVHEQFF; CDR3 DNA: TGTGCCAGCGTGCAGAGAGGGGTCCATGAGCAGTTCTTC
clone size: -; J gene: TRBJ2-1; V gene: TRBV18; D gene: -; CDR3 protein: CASSLGTAGNEQFF; CDR3 DNA: TGTGCCAGCTCCCTCGGGACTGCCGGCAATGAGCAGTTCTTC
clone size: -; J gene: TRBJ2-7; V gene: TRBV2; D gene: -; CDR3 protein: CASRGTEQYF; CDR3 DNA: TGTGCCAGCAGGGGGACCGAGCAGTACTTC
clone size: -; J gene: TRBJ2-2; V gene: TRBV7-3; D gene: TRBD2; CDR3 protein: CASSLTSGLAGLSGTGELFF; CDR3 DNA: TGTGCCAGCAGCCTAACCTCCGGACTAGCGGGCTTAAGTGGGACCGGGGAGCTGTTTTTT
clone size: -; J gene: TRBJ1-5; V gene: TRBV6-1; D gene: -; CDR3 protein: CASSEALSGRGTKQPQHF; CDR3 DNA: TGTGCCAGCAGTGAAGCGCTCTCGGGGCGGGGGACCAAGCAGCCCCAGCATTTT
clone size: -; J gene: TRBJ2-2; V gene: TRBV27; D gene: TRBD2; CDR3 protein: CASSYSGTSPGELFF; CDR3 DNA: TGTGCCAGCAGTTACTCCGGGACTAGCCCCGGGGAGCTGTTTTTT
clone size: once; J gene: TRBJ1-2; V gene: TRBV14; D gene: -; CDR3 protein: CASSQGYGYTF; CDR3 DNA: TGTGCCAGCAGCCAAGGTTACGGCTACACCTTC
clone size: -; J gene: TRBJ2-1; V gene: TRBV10-3; D gene: -; CDR3 protein: CAISESASRTYNEQFF; CDR3 DNA: TGTGCCATCAGTGAGTCGGCTAGCCGTACCTACAATGAGCAGTTCTTC
clone size: -; J gene: TRBJ2-7; V gene: TRBV7-6; D gene: TRBD1; CDR3 protein: CASSFGTGGGVGSYEQYF; CDR3 DNA: TGTGCCAGCAGCTTCGGGACAGGGGGCGGGGTCGGCTCCTACGAGCAGTACTTC
clone size: -; J gene: TRBJ2-5; V gene: TRBV6-2/TRBV6-3; D gene: -; CDR3 protein: CASSYPRPQETQYF; CDR3 DNA: TGTGCCAGCAGTTACCCCAGGCCCCAAGAGACCCAGTACTTC
clone size: -; J gene: TRBJ2-7; V gene: TRBV28; D gene: TRBD1; CDR3 protein: CASTVDRGLNEQYF; CDR3 DNA: TGTGCCAGCACCGTGGACAGGGGGCTAAACGAGCAGTACTTC
clone size: -; J gene: TRBJ2-3; V gene: TRBV4-3; D gene: -; CDR3 protein: CASSQQNTDTQYF; CDR3 DNA: TGCGCCAGCAGCCAACAGAACACAGATACGCAGTATTTT
clone size: -; J gene: TRBJ2-1; V gene: TRBV5-4; D gene: TRBD2; CDR3 protein: CASSLEGAGDEQFF; CDR3 DNA: TGTGCCAGCAGCTTGGAAGGAGCGGGAGATGAGCAGTTCTTC
clone size: -; J gene: TRBJ1-2; V gene: TRBV30; D gene: -; CDR3 protein: CAWSVRLTGYTF; CDR3 DNA: TGTGCCTGGAGTGTACGGCTTACCGGCTACACCTTC
clone size: -; J gene: TRBJ2-7; V gene: TRBV6-5; D gene: TRBD1; CDR3 protein: CASSYSAQGAYEQYF; CDR3 DNA: TGTGCCAGCAGTTACTCGGCCCAGGGGGCCTACGAGCAGTACTTC
clone size: -; J gene: TRBJ1-5; V gene: TRBV18; D gene: -; CDR3 protein: CASSPEGGPGNQPQHF; CDR3 DNA: TGTGCCAGCTCACCAGAGGGGGGGCCGGGCAATCAGCCCCAGCATTTT